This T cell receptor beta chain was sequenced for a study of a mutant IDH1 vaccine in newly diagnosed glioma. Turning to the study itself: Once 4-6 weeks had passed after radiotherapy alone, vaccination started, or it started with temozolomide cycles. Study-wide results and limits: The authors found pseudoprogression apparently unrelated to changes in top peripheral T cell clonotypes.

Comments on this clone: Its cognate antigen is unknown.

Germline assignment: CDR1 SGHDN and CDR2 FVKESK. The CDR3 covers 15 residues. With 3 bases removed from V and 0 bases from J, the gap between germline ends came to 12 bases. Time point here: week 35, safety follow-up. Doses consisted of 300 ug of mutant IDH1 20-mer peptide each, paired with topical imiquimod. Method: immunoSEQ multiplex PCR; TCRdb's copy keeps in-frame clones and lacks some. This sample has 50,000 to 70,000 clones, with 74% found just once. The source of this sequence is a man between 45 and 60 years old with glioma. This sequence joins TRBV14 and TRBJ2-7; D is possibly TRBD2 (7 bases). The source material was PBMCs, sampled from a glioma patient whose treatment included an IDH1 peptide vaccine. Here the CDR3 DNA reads TGTGCCAGCAGCCACGTGGGGGGGCTCTCCTACGAGCAGTACTTC. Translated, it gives CASSHVGGLSYEQYF.